This entry lists 16 T cell receptor beta chains sequenced from one sample in a study of T-cell memory formation after mild COVID-19. TCRdb itself ran the 5' RACE reads through MiXCR, one entry per CDR3 protein. Counted here are about 250,000 distinct CDR3 sequences, approximately 15% occurring once; the ten biggest clones make up 2.1%. Sequencing used PBMCs or a T cell subset sorted from them (not recorded which). The receptors derive from an adult woman who had mild COVID-19 (a few samples of this study predate the infection). Cell type and time point are not known.

This clonotype appeared a few times. The rearrangement uses TRBV20-1 and TRBJ1-2; 7 bases agree with TRBD1. V shed 1 base, J shed 7 bases, and the junction held 9 bases outside the gene matches. This CDR3 contains 14 residues. CDR1 and CDR2 (germline): DFQATT, SNEGSKA (reference sequence). Here the CDR3 reads CSARGGGANGGYTF. In DNA, the CDR3 is TGCAGTGCTAGAGGAGGGGGCGCGAACGGTGGCTACACCTTC.

This clonotype was seen a handful of times. The chain combines TRBV5-5 with TRBJ1-2, with D hard to call. CDR1 and CDR2 from the germline V gene are SGHKS and YYEKEE (reference sequence). The length of the CDR3 is 13 residues. Trimming cost V 6 bases and J 0 bases, with 9 bases left between them. The chain's CDR3 is CASIRGTNYGYTF. The CDR3 nucleotides read TGTGCCAGCATCCGCGGTACTAACTATGGCTACACCTTC.

This clonotype was recorded many times. The CDR3 is CASSLAGGRDEQYF. In DNA, the CDR3 is TGTGCCAGCAGCTTAGCCGGCGGGAGGGACGAGCAGTACTTC. The gene calls are TRBV7-2 and TRBJ2-7; 9 bases are shared with TRBD2. V lost 0 bases, J lost 5 bases, and 2 bases stayed unmatched. In germline, CDR1 is SGHTA, CDR2 FQGNSA. This CDR3 spans 14 amino acids. The full variable domain, rest sourced from reference TRBV7-2 and TRBJ2-7, is GAGVSQSPSNKVTEKGKDVELRCDPISGHTALYWYRQSLGQGLEFLIYFQGNSAPDKSGLPSDRFSAERTGGSVSTLTIQRTQQEDSAVYLCASSLAGGRDEQYFGPGTRLTVT.

This clonotype was recorded many times. The chain links TRBV6-1 to TRBJ1-5; TRBD1 matches at 7 bases. CDR3 length: 14 residues. The germline gives CDR1 MNHNS, CDR2 SASEGT. Trimming cost V 6 bases and J 1 base; bases outside gene matches: 3. This CDR3 is CASSQGQSNQPQHF. The CDR3 DNA sequence: TGTGCCAGCAGCCAGGGACAGAGCAATCAGCCCCAGCATTTT.

This clonotype was counted between two and nine times. This chain connects TRBV11-3 to TRBJ2-7, with a weak D call TRBD2 (6 bases). Trimming removed 8 bases at V and 1 base at J, with 12 bases between. Per the germline V gene, CDR1 is SGHNT and CDR2 is YENEEA. The CDR3 totals 13 residues. CDR3 coding DNA: TGTGCCAGCTCCCGGGGGTCTTCCTACGAGCAGTACTTC. Residues: CASSRGSSYEQYF.

The chain recombines TRBV19 with TRBJ1-1; 7 bases fit TRBD1. The V gene end was trimmed by 6 bases and the J gene end by 5 bases; junction bases not matched to a gene: 9. Germline CDR1 LNHDA, CDR2 SQIVND (reference sequence). This CDR3 spans 14 amino acids. The CDR3 reads CASSARGVGTEAFF. Here the CDR3 DNA reads TGTGCCAGTAGCGCCAGGGGGGTAGGAACTGAAGCTTTCTTT.

This clonotype has a count of ten or more. This chain connects TRBV20-1 to TRBJ2-7; D is possibly TRBD2 (5 bases). V was pared by 8 bases and J by 0 bases, with 8 bases between. This CDR3 spans 11 amino acids. Germline V gives CDR1 DFQATT, CDR2 SNEGSKA (reference sequence). This CDR3 is CSPGSSYEQYF. CDR3 in DNA: TGCAGTCCGGGGAGCTCCTACGAGCAGTACTTC.

This rearrangement joins TRBV12-3 or TRBV12-4 to TRBJ2-3; D tentatively fits TRBD1 or TRBD2 (5 bases each). The germline V and J ends were trimmed by 2 bases and 1 base, with 7 bases remaining between them. This CDR3 is built from 14 residues. CDR3 DNA sequence: TGTGCCAGCAGTTTAATGGGGGGCACAGATACGCAGTATTTT. This sequence encodes CASSLMGGTDTQYF.

This clonotype was recorded a few times. The chain carries TRBV10-3 and TRBJ2-1; 7 bases agree with TRBD2. CDR1 ENHRY and CDR2 SYGVKD come from the germline V gene. The V segment lost 6 bases and the J segment 10 bases; nucleotides outside the gene matches: 15. The CDR3 consists of 15 residues. In DNA, the CDR3 is TGTGCCATCAGGAGTCGGGGAGCGGGGTCTGACGAGCAGTTCTTC. Its translation: CAIRSRGAGSDEQFF.

The chain employs TRBV20-1 and TRBJ1-5, with TRBD1 matching 7 bases. The junction had 5 bases not matched to a gene; V was cut back by 5 bases and J by 1 base. Germline-derived CDR1 and CDR2 are DFQATT and SNEGSKA (reference sequence). This CDR3 has 14 residues. This CDR3 is CSASSGGSNQPQHF. DNA of the CDR3: TGCAGTGCTTCGTCAGGGGGGAGCAATCAGCCCCAGCATTTT.

The chain joins TRBV27 to TRBJ2-1; possibly TRBD1 for D (6 bases). Trimming pared 1 base from V and 3 bases from J, leaving 13 bases between. Per germline, CDR1 MNHEY and CDR2 SMNVEV (reference sequence). The CDR3 covers 16 residues. CDR3 DNA: TGTGCCAGCAGTTTATTCTCAGGGGCAAGCTACAATGAGCAGTTCTTC. It is translated as CASSLFSGASYNEQFF.

Only a few counts were recorded for this clonotype. This sequence joins TRBV4-2 and TRBJ2-3; TRBD2 aligns across 12 bases. Per the germline V gene, CDR1 is LGHNA and CDR2 is YNFKEQ. Trimming took 7 bases from V and 1 from J; bases not matched to a gene: 6. The CDR3 runs 16 residues. The CDR3 region is CASTRLAGVGTDTQYF. CDR3 DNA: TGTGCCAGCACCAGACTAGCGGGAGTGGGCACAGATACGCAGTATTTT.

This clonotype was counted ten times or more. The V and J genes are TRBV7-2 and TRBJ2-1, with 9 bases matching TRBD2. This CDR3 has 16 residues. The ends lost 5 bases at V and 1 base at J; junction bases unmatched: 6. Germline values: CDR1 SGHTA, CDR2 FQGNSA. CDR3 protein: CASSPYLAGSYNEQFF. The CDR3 region has the DNA TGTGCCAGCAGCCCCTATCTAGCGGGGTCCTACAATGAGCAGTTCTTC.

This sequence joins TRBV4-3 and TRBJ2-2; D is ambiguous. The CDR3 is 17 amino acids. V was trimmed by 0 bases and J by 0 bases, leaving 11 bases between them. In germline, CDR1 is LGHNA, CDR2 YSLEER. The CDR3 is CASSQELDFANTGELFF. CDR3 sequence (DNA): TGCGCCAGCAGCCAAGAACTTGACTTCGCGAACACCGGGGAGCTGTTTTTT.

This clonotype was seen many times. The CDR3 DNA reads as TGTGCCAGCAGCCGACTAGCGGGAGGAGGGGAGCTGTTTTTT. Translated: CASSRLAGGGELFF. The chain couples TRBV7-9 to TRBJ2-2; TRBD2 matches at 13 bases. Germline CDR1 SEHNR, CDR2 FQNEAQ (reference sequence). The CDR3 has 14 residues. Unmatched junction bases numbered 2, after V lost 5 bases and J lost 8 bases.

This chain uses TRBV19 with TRBJ1-5, with TRBD1 identical over 9 bases. The CDR3 runs to 13 residues. Trimming removed 10 bases from V and 4 bases from J; junction bases left unmatched: 5. CDR1 is LNHDA, CDR2 SQIVND, per germline (reference sequence). This CDR3 is CATAGTGNQPQHF. CDR3 nucleotide sequence: TGTGCCACCGCCGGGACAGGGAATCAGCCCCAGCATTTT.